Listed below are T cell receptor beta chains from one sample, sequenced in a study of OX40 agonist ivuxolimab in advanced cancers. Produced via immunoSEQ multiplex PCR; TCRdb's table is partial and in-frame only. This table has roughly 93,000 clones, 92% appearing once. The specimen was CD4+ or CD8+ T cells sorted from blood, collected in a trial of the OX40 agonist ivuxolimab. Receptors originate from an adult with an advanced solid tumor such as melanoma, head and neck, liver or kidney cancer. Both conserved end residues are part of each CDR3. A D gene is named only where the DNA matches it firmly. Some rows have no size entry. The others give once, few or many, or a class for an expanded clone.

d_gene: -; abundance: -; j_gene: TRBJ2-7; v_gene: TRBV11-1; CDR3nt: TGTGCCAGCAGCCGAGGAGGCGCCAACTCCTACGAGCAGTACTTC; CDR3aa: CASSRGGANSYEQYF
d_gene: TRBD2; abundance: -; j_gene: TRBJ2-3; v_gene: TRBV6-5; CDR3nt: TGTGCCAGCAGTTACTCGAGCGGGGGGGTCCACGGTACGCAGTATTTT; CDR3aa: CASSYSSGGVHGTQYF
d_gene: -; abundance: -; j_gene: TRBJ2-1; v_gene: TRBV7-9; CDR3nt: TGTGCCAGCAGCTTAGCAGAGGCTAGCCCTGAGCAGTTCTTC; CDR3aa: CASSLAEASPEQFF
d_gene: -; abundance: -; j_gene: TRBJ2-7; v_gene: TRBV7-7; CDR3nt: TGTGCTAGCAGCTTAAAGGTAGACGCGGAGGGAACCTACGAGCAGTACTTC; CDR3aa: CASSLKVDAEGTYEQYF
d_gene: TRBD1; abundance: -; j_gene: TRBJ1-2; v_gene: TRBV18; CDR3nt: TGTGCCAGCTCACCAACGGGACAGGGAAAGAATGGCTACACCTTC; CDR3aa: CASSPTGQGKNGYTF
d_gene: -; abundance: -; j_gene: TRBJ1-5; v_gene: TRBV18; CDR3nt: TGTGCCAGCTCACCTACGGAGGGGGGTCAGCCCCAGCATTTT; CDR3aa: CASSPTEGGQPQHF
d_gene: TRBD1; abundance: -; j_gene: TRBJ2-7; v_gene: TRBV19; CDR3nt: TGTGCCAGTAGTCCTACACAGGGGGCCATCTACGAGCAGTACTTC; CDR3aa: CASSPTQGAIYEQYF
d_gene: -; abundance: -; j_gene: TRBJ2-3; v_gene: TRBV19; CDR3nt: TGTGCCAGTAGTATAGGGAGGGGCGCGCCTGGTGCGCAGTATTTT; CDR3aa: CASSIGRGAPGAQYF
d_gene: TRBD1; abundance: -; j_gene: TRBJ2-1; v_gene: TRBV15; CDR3nt: TGTGCCACCAGCATTCCCGGGACAGGGGGCTACAATGAGCAGTTCTTC; CDR3aa: CATSIPGTGGYNEQFF
d_gene: TRBD2; abundance: -; j_gene: TRBJ2-1; v_gene: TRBV27; CDR3nt: TGTGCCAGCAGTTTAGAGCGGGGACCCTACAATGAGCAGTTCTTC; CDR3aa: CASSLERGPYNEQFF
d_gene: -; abundance: -; j_gene: TRBJ2-1; v_gene: TRBV12-5; CDR3nt: TGTGCTAGTGGTTTAAGTGTGGGCAATGAGCAGTTCTTC; CDR3aa: CASGLSVGNEQFF
d_gene: -; abundance: -; j_gene: TRBJ1-5; v_gene: TRBV14; CDR3nt: TGTGCCAGCAGCCCGGACAGCAATCAGCCCCAGCATTTT; CDR3aa: CASSPDSNQPQHF
d_gene: -; abundance: few; j_gene: TRBJ2-7; v_gene: TRBV5-1; CDR3nt: TGCGCCAGCAGTCGGGACGGGGGACTTTACGAGCAGTACTTC; CDR3aa: CASSRDGGLYEQYF
d_gene: -; abundance: once; j_gene: TRBJ2-7; v_gene: TRBV5-1; CDR3nt: TGCGCCAGCAGGCTAACTAGCTCCTACGAGCAGTACTTC; CDR3aa: CASRLTSSYEQYF
d_gene: -; abundance: -; j_gene: TRBJ2-5; v_gene: TRBV11-1; CDR3nt: TGTGCCAGCAGCTTAGAGGTAGGAGGGACCCAGTACTTC; CDR3aa: CASSLEVGGTQYF
d_gene: -; abundance: -; j_gene: TRBJ1-5; v_gene: TRBV2; CDR3nt: TGTGCCAGCAGTCTAAAACAGGGAAGGGGCAATCAGCCCCAGCATTTT; CDR3aa: CASSLKQGRGNQPQHF
d_gene: TRBD2; abundance: -; j_gene: TRBJ2-7; v_gene: TRBV6-5; CDR3nt: TGTGCCACCGCGGGAGTTTCCTACGAGCAGTACTTC; CDR3aa: CATAGVSYEQYF
d_gene: TRBD1; abundance: -; j_gene: TRBJ2-5; v_gene: TRBV10-3; CDR3nt: TGTGCCATCAGTGAACCAAGGCAAGGGGGCGCGGAGACCCAGTACTTC; CDR3aa: CAISEPRQGGAETQYF
d_gene: -; abundance: -; j_gene: TRBJ1-1; v_gene: TRBV11-2; CDR3nt: TGTGCCAGCATAGTCGGTGATGACTCGGGCACTGAAGCTTTCTTT; CDR3aa: CASIVGDDSGTEAFF
d_gene: -; abundance: -; j_gene: TRBJ1-1; v_gene: TRBV30; CDR3nt: TGTGCCTGGAGTGTAGGAGGACTGGGGAACACTGAAGCTTTCTTT; CDR3aa: CAWSVGGLGNTEAFF
d_gene: TRBD2; abundance: -; j_gene: TRBJ2-5; v_gene: TRBV5-1; CDR3nt: TGCGCCAGCAGCAAGACTAGCGGCCAAGAGACCCAGTACTTC; CDR3aa: CASSKTSGQETQYF
d_gene: TRBD2; abundance: -; j_gene: TRBJ2-3; v_gene: TRBV5-4; CDR3nt: TGTGCCAGCAGCCGCAGCGGGGGACCCACAGATACGCAGTATTTT; CDR3aa: CASSRSGGPTDTQYF
d_gene: -; abundance: -; j_gene: TRBJ1-4; v_gene: TRBV11-2; CDR3nt: TGTGCCAGCAGCTTAGACAGGGGCCGGGAAAAACTGTTTTTT; CDR3aa: CASSLDRGREKLFF
d_gene: TRBD2; abundance: once; j_gene: TRBJ2-5; v_gene: TRBV7-2; CDR3nt: TGTGCCAGCAGCCTATTGGCGGGGGGGCGAGAGACCCAGTACTTC; CDR3aa: CASSLLAGGRETQYF
d_gene: TRBD2; abundance: -; j_gene: TRBJ2-7; v_gene: TRBV5-4; CDR3nt: TGTGCCAGCAGCCCGGGACTAGCGGGGGGGCTAAACGTACACGAGCAGTACTTC; CDR3aa: CASSPGLAGGLNVHEQYF
d_gene: TRBD1; abundance: -; j_gene: TRBJ2-3; v_gene: TRBV11-2; CDR3nt: TGTGCCAGCCTTGACAGGGGGCGTACAGATACGCAGTATTTT; CDR3aa: CASLDRGRTDTQYF
d_gene: -; abundance: -; j_gene: TRBJ2-1; v_gene: TRBV5-1; CDR3nt: TGCGCCAGCAGCCCAACCTCCCAAGCAATCAATGAGCAGTTCTTC; CDR3aa: CASSPTSQAINEQFF
d_gene: TRBD1; abundance: -; j_gene: TRBJ2-2; v_gene: TRBV7-9; CDR3nt: TGTGCCAGCAGCTTAGACAGGGGTTTCACCGGGGAGCTGTTTTTT; CDR3aa: CASSLDRGFTGELFF
d_gene: TRBD2; abundance: -; j_gene: TRBJ2-7; v_gene: TRBV6-1; CDR3nt: TGTGCCAGCAAGCCCAGCGGGGGGGCAATCGAGCAGTACTTC; CDR3aa: CASKPSGGAIEQYF
d_gene: -; abundance: -; j_gene: TRBJ2-6; v_gene: TRBV6-6; CDR3nt: TGTGCCAGCTACGCCGCGCTAGCTGGGGCCAACGTCCTGACTTTC; CDR3aa: CASYAALAGANVLTF
d_gene: TRBD1; abundance: -; j_gene: TRBJ1-2; v_gene: TRBV30; CDR3nt: TGTGCCTGGAGCCTTGGGGACAGGTTGAGCTACACCTTC; CDR3aa: CAWSLGDRLSYTF
d_gene: TRBD2; abundance: -; j_gene: TRBJ2-1; v_gene: TRBV11-1; CDR3nt: TGTGCCAGCAGCTTAGGACTAGCGGGGGCTGGGAATGAGCAGTTCTTC; CDR3aa: CASSLGLAGAGNEQFF